This TCR beta chain stems from a study of T cells in Graves' hyperthyroidism and ophthalmopathy. Across the whole study: The authors collected peripheral blood at initial diagnosis, before any treatment.

Exclusion of patients followed from uncontrolled infection, other autoimmune disease, pregnancy or lactation. The authors obtained PBMCs from more than 8 ml of fresh peripheral blood. Points from the study as a whole: The model predicted ophthalmopathy a median roughly six months before onset.

The CDR3 sequence is 15 residues long. Germline V gene sequence: CDR1 MNHEY, CDR2 SVGAGI. J gave up 5 bases and V 2 bases, and 5 bases lay outside the gene matches. What was amplified from RNA transcripts were TCR beta CDR3 regions. When the TCR CDR3 underwent first-round RT-PCR, the HTBI primer set was used. TCRdb reanalysed the multiplex PCR reads using MiXCR and keeps one entry per CDR3 protein. Among around 520,000 distinct CDR3 sequences listed, 24% were seen once. This clonotype showed up just a few times. Its antigen is still unknown. The TCR was taken from a woman younger than 45 with Graves' ophthalmopathy. The V call is TRBV6-5, the J call TRBJ1-1; 10 bases line up with TRBD1. Sequenced sample: blood. The CDR3 bases are TGTGCCAGCAGTTACGTCCGGACAGGGGGAACTGAAGCTTTCTTT. It specifies CASSYVRTGGTEAFF.